This entry concerns a single TCR beta chain. Sequencing was performed with immunoSEQ multiplex PCR; in TCRdb, only in-frame clones are kept and a portion is missing. The sample lists about 110,000 clones; approximately 85% were seen once. These data are taken from a study of blood T cell repertoires in COVID-19. Study at large: PBMCs, B-cell-depleted T cells, or T cells were the source of the cDNA or gDNA that made up the material.

Germline CDR1 MNHEY, CDR2 SMNVEV (reference sequence). The CDR3 contains 15 residues. Trimming cost V 3 bases and J 0 bases, with 9 bases left between them. In Seattle, patients joined the study during active infection and were tracked longitudinally. V usage is TRBV27 and J usage is TRBJ1-5; the D gene is possibly TRBD1 (5 bases). The clonotype originates from a woman aged 55-70 years with COVID-19, enrolled during active disease. Sequenced input: peripheral blood. CDR3 protein: CASSLTGDSNQPQHF. CDR3 in DNA: TGTGCCAGCAGTTTGACGGGGGATAGCAATCAGCCCCAGCATTTT.